This TCR beta chain was observed in a study of blood T cell repertoires in COVID-19. Study-level information: Collection of acute and convalescent COVID-19 samples took place in the United States, Italy and Spain. PBMCs, B-cell-depleted T cells, or T cells provided the cDNA or gDNA that made up the material.

Original processing notes: Amplification with reference gene primers provided the estimates of nucleated cell counts. Assay used: immunoSEQ multiplex PCR; TCRdb lists only in-frame clones, some missing. V, J and clone size are those of that table, while D and trimming were read from the DNA. The sample has 150,000 to 200,000 clones; roughly 89% are singletons. With 3 bases removed from V and 1 base from J, the gap between germline ends came to 9 bases. The CDR3 spans 14 residues. Germline V gene lookup returns CDR1 MNHEY and CDR2 SMNVEV (reference sequence). V and J are TRBV27 and TRBJ2-5, with D possibly matching TRBD2 (5 bases). This receptor was obtained from a woman aged 18-30 years who had recovered from COVID-19. Sequenced sample: peripheral blood. CDR3 in amino acids: CASSFEGSQETQYF. The CDR3 bases are TGTGCCAGCAGTTTTGAAGGGAGCCAAGAGACCCAGTACTTC.